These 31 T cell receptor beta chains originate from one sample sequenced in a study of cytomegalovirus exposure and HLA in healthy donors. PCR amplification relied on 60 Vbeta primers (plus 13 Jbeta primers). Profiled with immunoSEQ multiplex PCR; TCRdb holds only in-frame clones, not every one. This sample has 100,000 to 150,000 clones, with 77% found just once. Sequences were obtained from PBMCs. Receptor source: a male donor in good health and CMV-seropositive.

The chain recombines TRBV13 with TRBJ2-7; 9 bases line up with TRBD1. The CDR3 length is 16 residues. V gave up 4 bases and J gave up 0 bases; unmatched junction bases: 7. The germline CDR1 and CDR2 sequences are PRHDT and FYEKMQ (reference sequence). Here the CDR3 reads CASSSGTGLNSYEQYF. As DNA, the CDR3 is TGTGCCAGCAGCTCCGGGACAGGGCTGAACTCCTACGAGCAGTACTTC.

CDR3 DNA: TGTGCCAGCAGCGGGAGTTTCACAGATACGCAGTATTTT. Protein: CASSGSFTDTQYF. The chain is built from TRBV6-1 and TRBJ2-3; possible D gene TRBD2, 6 bases. Germline V gene lookup returns CDR1 MNHNS and CDR2 SASEGT. Between the trimmed V and J ends, which lost 6 bases and 2 bases, there was a span of 9 bases. This CDR3 region has 13 residues.

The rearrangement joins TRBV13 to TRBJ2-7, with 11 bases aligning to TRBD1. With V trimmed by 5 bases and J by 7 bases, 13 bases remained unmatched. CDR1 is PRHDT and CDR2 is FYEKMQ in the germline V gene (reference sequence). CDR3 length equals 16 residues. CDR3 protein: CASSHRTGGEFEEQYF. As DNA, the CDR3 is TGTGCCAGCAGCCACCGGACAGGGGGCGAGTTCGAGGAGCAGTACTTC.

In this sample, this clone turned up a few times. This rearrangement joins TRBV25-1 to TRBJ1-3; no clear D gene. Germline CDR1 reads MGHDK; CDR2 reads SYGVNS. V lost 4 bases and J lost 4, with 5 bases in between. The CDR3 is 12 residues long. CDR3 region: CASSVQGNTIYF. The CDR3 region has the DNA TGTGCCAGCAGTGTCCAGGGAAACACCATATATTTT.

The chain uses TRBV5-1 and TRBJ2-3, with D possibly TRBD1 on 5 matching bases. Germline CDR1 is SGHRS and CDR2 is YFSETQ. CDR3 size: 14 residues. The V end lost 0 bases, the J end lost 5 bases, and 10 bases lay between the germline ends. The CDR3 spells CASSLAQGKDTQYF. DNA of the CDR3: TGCGCCAGCAGCTTGGCCCAGGGTAAAGATACGCAGTATTTT. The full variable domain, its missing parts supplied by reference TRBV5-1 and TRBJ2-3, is KAGVTQTPRYLIKTRGQQVTLSCSPISGHRSVSWYQQTPGQGLQFLFEYFSETQRNKGNFPGRFSGRQFSNSRSEMNVSTLELGDSALYLCASSLAQGKDTQYFGPGTRLTVL.

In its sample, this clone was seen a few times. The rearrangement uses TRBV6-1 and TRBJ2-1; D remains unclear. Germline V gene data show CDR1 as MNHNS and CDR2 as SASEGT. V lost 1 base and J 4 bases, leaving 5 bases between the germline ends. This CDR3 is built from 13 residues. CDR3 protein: CASSEVRYNEQFF. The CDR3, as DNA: TGTGCCAGCAGTGAAGTGCGGTACAATGAGCAGTTCTTC.

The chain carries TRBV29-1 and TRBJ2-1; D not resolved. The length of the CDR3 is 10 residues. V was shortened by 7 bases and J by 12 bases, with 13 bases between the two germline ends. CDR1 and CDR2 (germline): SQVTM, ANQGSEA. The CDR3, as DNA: TGCAGCGCCGGCCAGGAATGGCAGTTCTTC. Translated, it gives CSAGQEWQFF.

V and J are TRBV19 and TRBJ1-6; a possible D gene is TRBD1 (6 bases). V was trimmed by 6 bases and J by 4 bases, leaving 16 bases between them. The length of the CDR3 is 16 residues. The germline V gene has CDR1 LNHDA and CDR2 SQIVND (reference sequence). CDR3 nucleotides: TGTGCCAGTAGCCGGCAGGGGACCCTATATAATTCACCCCTCCACTTT. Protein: CASSRQGTLYNSPLHF.

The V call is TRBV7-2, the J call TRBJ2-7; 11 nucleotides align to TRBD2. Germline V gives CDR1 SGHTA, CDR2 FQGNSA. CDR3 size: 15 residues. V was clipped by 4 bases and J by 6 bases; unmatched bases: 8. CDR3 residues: CASSSGTSGGFEQYF. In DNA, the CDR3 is TGTGCCAGCAGCTCCGGTACTAGCGGGGGATTCGAGCAGTACTTC.

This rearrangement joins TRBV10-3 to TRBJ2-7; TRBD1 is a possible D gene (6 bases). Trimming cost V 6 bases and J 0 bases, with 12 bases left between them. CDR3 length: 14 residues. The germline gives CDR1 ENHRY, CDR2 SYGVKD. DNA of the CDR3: TGTGCCATCAGGGGGGCCTTGAGCTCCTACGAGCAGTACTTC. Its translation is CAIRGALSSYEQYF.

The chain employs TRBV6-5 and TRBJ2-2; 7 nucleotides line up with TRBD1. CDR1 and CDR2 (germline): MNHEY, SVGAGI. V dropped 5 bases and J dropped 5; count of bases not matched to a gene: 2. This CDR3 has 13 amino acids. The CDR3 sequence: CASSQGVTGELFF. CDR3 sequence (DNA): TGTGCCAGCAGTCAGGGGGTTACCGGGGAGCTGTTTTTT.

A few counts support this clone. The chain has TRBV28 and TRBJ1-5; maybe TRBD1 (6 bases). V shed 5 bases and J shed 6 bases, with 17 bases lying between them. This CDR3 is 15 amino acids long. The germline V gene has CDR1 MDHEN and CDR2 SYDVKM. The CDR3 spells CASSLSQGRVQPQHF. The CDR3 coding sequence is TGTGCCAGCAGTCTCTCCCAGGGGAGGGTTCAGCCCCAGCATTTT. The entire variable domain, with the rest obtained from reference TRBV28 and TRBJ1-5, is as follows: DVKVTQSSRYLVKRTGEKVFLECVQDMDHENMFWYRQDPGLGLRLIYFSYDVKMKEKGDIPEGYSVSREKKERFSLILESASTNQTSMYLCASSLSQGRVQPQHFGDGTRLSIL.

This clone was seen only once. The CDR3 here is CSVGQGGEKLFF. The CDR3 DNA follows: TGCAGCGTTGGGCAGGGCGGTGAAAAACTGTTTTTT. The chain joins TRBV29-1 to TRBJ1-4, with D tentatively TRBD1 (5 bases). Trimming removed 4 bases from V and 7 bases from J, with 10 bases in between. CDR3 length equals 12 residues. CDR1 SQVTM and CDR2 ANQGSEA come from the germline V gene.

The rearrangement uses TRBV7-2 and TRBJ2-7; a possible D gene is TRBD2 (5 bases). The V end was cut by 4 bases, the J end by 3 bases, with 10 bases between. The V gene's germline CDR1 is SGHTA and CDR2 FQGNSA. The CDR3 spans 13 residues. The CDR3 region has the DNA TGTGCCAGCAGCTCCACCACTAGCTACGAGCAGTACTTC. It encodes CASSSTTSYEQYF. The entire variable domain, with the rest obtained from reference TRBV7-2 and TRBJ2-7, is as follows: GAGVSQSPSNKVTEKGKDVELRCDPISGHTALYWYRQSLGQGLEFLIYFQGNSAPDKSGLPSDRFSAERTGGSVSTLTIQRTQQEDSAVYLCASSSTTSYEQYFGPGTRLTVT.

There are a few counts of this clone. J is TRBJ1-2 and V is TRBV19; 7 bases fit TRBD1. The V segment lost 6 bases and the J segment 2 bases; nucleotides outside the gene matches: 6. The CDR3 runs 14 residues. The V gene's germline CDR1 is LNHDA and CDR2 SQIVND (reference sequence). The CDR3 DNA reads TGTGCCAGTAGACTGGGACAGACAAACTATGGCTACACCTTC. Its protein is CASRLGQTNYGYTF.

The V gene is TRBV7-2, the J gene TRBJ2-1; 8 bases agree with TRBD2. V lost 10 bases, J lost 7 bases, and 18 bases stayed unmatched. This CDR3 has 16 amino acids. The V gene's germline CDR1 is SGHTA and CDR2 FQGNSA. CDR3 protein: CATATLAGRPGNEQFF. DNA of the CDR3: TGTGCCACCGCGACCCTAGCGGGCCGCCCGGGGAATGAGCAGTTCTTC.

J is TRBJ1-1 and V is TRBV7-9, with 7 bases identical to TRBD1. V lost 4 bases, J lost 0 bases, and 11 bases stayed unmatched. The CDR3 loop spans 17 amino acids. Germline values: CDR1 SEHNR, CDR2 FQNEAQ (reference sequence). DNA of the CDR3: TGTGCCAGCAGCTACGGGACAGACCTTTATTTGAACACTGAAGCTTTCTTT. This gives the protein CASSYGTDLYLNTEAFF.

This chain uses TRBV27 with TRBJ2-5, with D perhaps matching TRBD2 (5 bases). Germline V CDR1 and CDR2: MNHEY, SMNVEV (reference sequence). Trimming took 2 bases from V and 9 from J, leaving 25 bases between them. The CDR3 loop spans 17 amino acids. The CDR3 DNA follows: TGTGCCAGCAGTTTAATTGGAACCCCCTCGAGGGCCGAGGCCCAGTACTTC. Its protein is CASSLIGTPSRAEAQYF.

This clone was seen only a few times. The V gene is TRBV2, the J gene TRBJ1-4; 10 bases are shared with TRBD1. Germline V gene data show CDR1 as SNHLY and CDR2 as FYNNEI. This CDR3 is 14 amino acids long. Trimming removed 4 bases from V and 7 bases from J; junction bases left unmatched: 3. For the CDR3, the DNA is TGTGCCAGCAGTGGGGACAGGGGAACTGAAAAACTGTTTTTT. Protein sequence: CASSGDRGTEKLFF. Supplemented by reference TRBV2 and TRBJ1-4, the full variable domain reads EPEVTQTPSHQVTQMGQEVILRCVPISNHLYFYWYRQILGQKVEFLVSFYNNEISEKSEIFDDQFSVERPDGSNFTLKIRSTKLEDSAMYFCASSGDRGTEKLFFGSGTQLSVL.

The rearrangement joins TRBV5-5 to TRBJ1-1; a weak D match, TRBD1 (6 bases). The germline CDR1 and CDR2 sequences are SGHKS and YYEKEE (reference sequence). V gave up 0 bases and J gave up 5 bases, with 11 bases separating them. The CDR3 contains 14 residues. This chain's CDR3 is CASSLVGGRTEAFF. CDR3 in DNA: TGTGCCAGCAGCTTGGTAGGGGGTCGGACTGAAGCTTTCTTT.

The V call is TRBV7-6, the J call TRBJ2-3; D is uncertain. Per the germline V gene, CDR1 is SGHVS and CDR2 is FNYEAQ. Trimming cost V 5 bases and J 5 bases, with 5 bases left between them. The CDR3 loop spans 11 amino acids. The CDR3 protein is CASSVLDTQYF. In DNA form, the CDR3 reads TGTGCCAGCAGCGTCCTAGATACGCAGTATTTT.

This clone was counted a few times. The CDR3 is CASSDSAGGPHTGELFF. The CDR3 nucleotides read TGTGCCAGCAGTGACTCTGCGGGAGGGCCACACACCGGGGAGCTGTTTTTT. This rearrangement joins TRBV6-4 to TRBJ2-2; TRBD2 aligns across 9 bases. Germline loops: CDR1 MRHNA, CDR2 SNTAGT. The CDR3 is 17 residues long. With V trimmed by 0 bases and J by 3 bases, 5 bases remained unmatched.

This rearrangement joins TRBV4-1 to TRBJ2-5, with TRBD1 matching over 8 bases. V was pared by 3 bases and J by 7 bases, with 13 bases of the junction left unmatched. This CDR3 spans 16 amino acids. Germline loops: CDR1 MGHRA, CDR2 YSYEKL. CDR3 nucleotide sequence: TGCGCCAGCAGCCAGGACAGGGATGGGGCAAGAGTGACCCAGTACTTC. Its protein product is CASSQDRDGARVTQYF.

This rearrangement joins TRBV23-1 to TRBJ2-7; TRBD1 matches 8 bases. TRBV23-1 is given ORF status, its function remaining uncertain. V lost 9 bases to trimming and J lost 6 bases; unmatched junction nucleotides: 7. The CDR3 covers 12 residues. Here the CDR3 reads CARGDRRFEQYF. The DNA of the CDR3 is TGCGCCAGGGGGGACAGGCGGTTCGAGCAGTACTTC.

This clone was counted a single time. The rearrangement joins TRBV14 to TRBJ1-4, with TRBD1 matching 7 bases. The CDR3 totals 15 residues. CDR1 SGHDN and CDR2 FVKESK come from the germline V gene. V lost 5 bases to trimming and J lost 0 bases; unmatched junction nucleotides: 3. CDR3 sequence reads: CASSRQGPTNEKLFF. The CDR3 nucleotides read TGTGCCAGCAGCAGACAGGGACCAACTAATGAAAAACTGTTTTTT.

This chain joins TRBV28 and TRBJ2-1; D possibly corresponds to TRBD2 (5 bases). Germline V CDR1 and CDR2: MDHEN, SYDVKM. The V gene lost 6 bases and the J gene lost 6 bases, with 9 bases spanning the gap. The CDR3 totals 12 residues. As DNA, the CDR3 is TGTGCCAGCAGCGGGGTATTCAATGAGCAGTTCTTC. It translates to CASSGVFNEQFF.

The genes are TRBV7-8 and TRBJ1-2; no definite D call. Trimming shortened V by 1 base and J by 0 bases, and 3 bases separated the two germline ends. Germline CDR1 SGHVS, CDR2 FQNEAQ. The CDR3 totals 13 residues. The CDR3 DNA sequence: TGTGCCAGCAGCTTAGGAGCTAACTATGGCTACACCTTC. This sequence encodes CASSLGANYGYTF. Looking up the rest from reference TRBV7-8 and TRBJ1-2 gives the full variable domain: GAGVSQSPRYKVAKRGQDVALRCDPISGHVSLFWYQQALGQGPEFLTYFQNEAQLDKSGLPSDRFFAERPEGSVSTLKIQRTQQEDSAVYLCASSLGANYGYTFGSGTRLTVV.

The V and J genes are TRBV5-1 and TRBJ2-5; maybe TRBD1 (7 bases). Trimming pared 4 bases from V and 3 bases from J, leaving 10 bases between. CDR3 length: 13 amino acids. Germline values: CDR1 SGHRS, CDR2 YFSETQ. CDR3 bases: TGCGCCAGCAGCCAGGGGGGCGAAGAGACCCAGTACTTC. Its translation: CASSQGGEETQYF.

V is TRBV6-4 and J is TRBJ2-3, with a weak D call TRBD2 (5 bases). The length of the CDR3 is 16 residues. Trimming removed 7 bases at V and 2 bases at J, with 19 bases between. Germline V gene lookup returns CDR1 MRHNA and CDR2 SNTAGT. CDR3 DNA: TGTGCCAGCAAGCTGAGGGCCCTAGCCGACACAGATACGCAGTATTTT. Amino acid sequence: CASKLRALADTDTQYF.

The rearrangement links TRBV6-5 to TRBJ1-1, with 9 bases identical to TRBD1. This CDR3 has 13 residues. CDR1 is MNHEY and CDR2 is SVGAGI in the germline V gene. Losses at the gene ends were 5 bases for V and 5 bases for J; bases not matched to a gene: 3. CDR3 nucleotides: TGTGCCAGCAGTGGGACAGGGATGACTGAAGCTTTCTTT. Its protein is CASSGTGMTEAFF.

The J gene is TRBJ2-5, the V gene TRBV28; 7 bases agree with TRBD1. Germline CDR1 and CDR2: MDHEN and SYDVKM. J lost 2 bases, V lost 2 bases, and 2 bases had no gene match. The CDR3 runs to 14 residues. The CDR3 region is CASSLVGQQETQYF. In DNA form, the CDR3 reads TGTGCCAGCAGTTTAGTGGGACAGCAAGAGACCCAGTACTTC.